This entry concerns a single T cell receptor beta chain. This entry comes from a study of OX40 agonist ivuxolimab in advanced cancers. Germline V gene data show CDR1 as KGHSH and CDR2 as LQKENI. CDR3 size: 13 residues. V gave up 1 base and J gave up 14 bases, with 16 bases separating them. TCRdb's table, derived via immunoSEQ multiplex PCR, lists solely in-frame clones and lacks some. In the table there are over 150,000 clones, 85% to 95% of which are singletons. Sequences were derived from CD4+ or CD8+ T cells sorted from blood, sampled in a trial of the OX40 agonist ivuxolimab. The receptor's source is an adult with an advanced solid tumor such as melanoma, head and neck, liver or kidney cancer. This chain links TRBV18 with TRBJ2-3; D tentatively reads TRBD1 or TRBD2 (5 bases each). The DNA of the CDR3 is TGTGCCAGCTCACCACTGCTGGACGGGACCCTGTATTTT. Encoded protein: CASSPLLDGTLYF.